A single T cell receptor (beta chain) is shown here with its context. The antigen remains unidentified. The assay was immunoSEQ multiplex PCR, and TCRdb's table has in-frame clones only and misses some. The sample carries approximately 2,000,000 clones, under 95% recorded once. The study drew its donors from healthy HIV-negative adults without recent acute infections or vaccinations. This entry belongs to a study of shared clonotypes between healthy human individuals. The overall study: Each donor had three CD4 naive, three CD4 memory, two CD8 naive and one CD8 memory plate. Study-wide findings and caveats: Naive subsets, compared against memory subsets, generally had larger estimated richness values. When naive CD4 clonotypes were compared across a few donors, around 5% were shared.

Germline CDR1 is SNHLY and CDR2 is FYNNEI. Trimming at V came to 7 bases and at J to 2 bases, leaving 17 bases not matched to a gene. The CDR3 extends over 17 amino acids. The sequencing sample was made of naive CD4+ T cells from PBMCs. Specified subset: CD45RA+ positively selected. The sequence derives from a man aged 18 to 29 in good health. Some clones in this sample may be carry-over from other donors' samples. The J gene is TRBJ2-7, the V gene TRBV2, with 7 positions matching TRBD2. The chain's CDR3 is CASKERVSGLEAYEQYF. CDR3 nucleotide sequence: TGTGCCAGCAAAGAACGGGTGTCTGGACTAGAGGCCTACGAGCAGTACTTC.